The 27 T cell receptor beta chains below come from one sample, sequenced in a study of T cell responses to AZD1222 COVID-19 vaccine. Produced via immunoSEQ multiplex PCR; TCRdb's table is partial and in-frame only. The data hold some 48,000 clones, with about 86% observed a single time. The sample in question was peripheral blood, obtained 28 days after the second AZD1222 dose. The source is an adult who received the AZD1222 COVID-19 vaccine.

J is TRBJ2-7 and V is TRBV6-2 or TRBV6-3, with 7 bases identical to TRBD1. CDR3 length equals 14 residues. CDR1 is MNHEY and CDR2 is SVGEGT in the germline V gene. The J segment lost 5 bases and the V segment lost 4 bases, leaving 8 bases of the junction unmatched. For the CDR3, the DNA is TGTGCCAGCAGTTTGATAACAGGACAGGACGAGCAGTACTTC. This sequence encodes CASSLITGQDEQYF.

The chain has TRBV27 and TRBJ1-1; possible D gene TRBD1, 6 bases. Trimming cost V 5 bases and J 0 bases, with 16 bases left between them. The germline V gene has CDR1 MNHEY and CDR2 SMNVEV (reference sequence). CDR3 size: 16 residues. The CDR3 spells CASSLRADRLNTEAFF. The CDR3 region has the DNA TGTGCCAGCAGTCTCCGCGCGGACAGATTGAACACTGAAGCTTTCTTT.

This clone was seen a handful of times. The J gene is TRBJ2-3, the V gene TRBV19; TRBD1 agrees at 9 bases. The junction had 4 bases not matched to a gene; V was cut back by 6 bases and J by 0 bases. This CDR3 spans 15 amino acids. Germline lookup yields CDR1 LNHDA and CDR2 SQIVND (reference sequence). CDR3 region: CASSLDRGSTDTQYF. Here the CDR3 DNA reads TGTGCCAGTAGCCTAGACAGGGGGAGCACAGATACGCAGTATTTT.

The chain employs TRBV28 and TRBJ1-1, with 7 bases identical to TRBD1. CDR3 size: 18 residues. Germline CDR1 reads MDHEN; CDR2 reads SYDVKM. V was pared by 8 bases and J by 0 bases, with 18 bases of the junction left unmatched. The CDR3 DNA follows: TGTGCCAGCGCACCGGTACAGGGGACTTGGGGCATGAACACTGAAGCTTTCTTT. Translated: CASAPVQGTWGMNTEAFF.

The chain employs TRBV9 and TRBJ2-2, with 9 bases identical to TRBD2. The J segment lost 7 bases and the V segment lost 4 bases, leaving 5 bases of the junction unmatched. Germline values: CDR1 SGDLS, CDR2 YYNGEE. The CDR3 runs to 14 residues. The CDR3 loop is CASSTGTSNGELFF. For the CDR3, the DNA is TGTGCCAGCAGCACCGGGACTAGCAACGGGGAGCTGTTTTTT.

The chain carries TRBV27 and TRBJ2-3; 10 bases align to TRBD2. The CDR3 length is 15 residues. V shed 6 bases and J 1 base; nucleotides not matched to a gene: 4. Germline loops: CDR1 MNHEY, CDR2 SMNVEV (reference sequence). The CDR3 protein is CASSRGTSGTDTQYF. The CDR3 nucleotides read TGTGCCAGCAGCCGGGGGACTAGCGGCACAGATACGCAGTATTTT.

The gene calls are TRBV18 and TRBJ2-1; the match to TRBD2 covers 12 bases. The germline V gene encodes CDR1 KGHSH and CDR2 LQKENI. The CDR3 is 14 residues long. Trimming removed 3 bases from V and 10 bases from J; junction bases left unmatched: 4. The CDR3: CASSPGLAGIEQFF. The CDR3 DNA is TGTGCCAGCTCACCTGGACTAGCGGGGATCGAGCAGTTCTTC.

This rearrangement joins TRBV5-1 to TRBJ2-2; D is possibly TRBD2 (5 bases). The CDR3 covers 16 residues. V was trimmed by 0 bases and J by 4 bases, leaving 13 bases between them. Germline V lookup: CDR1 SGHRS, CDR2 YFSETQ. The CDR3 region has the DNA TGCGCCAGCAGCTTGGAGGGTCGGACTGGCACCGGGGAGCTGTTTTTT. Translated, it gives CASSLEGRTGTGELFF.

This chain links TRBV10-2 with TRBJ2-3, with TRBD1 identical over 7 bases. The CDR3 runs 15 residues. After removal of 8 bases from V and 2 bases from J, the junction contained 10 bases not matched to a gene. CDR1 WSHSY and CDR2 SAAADI come from the germline V gene. This chain's CDR3 is CASGPPGQPTDTQYF. The CDR3 DNA reads as TGCGCCAGCGGGCCACCGGGACAGCCCACAGATACGCAGTATTTT.

This chain connects TRBV10-3 to TRBJ2-2, with TRBD2 identical over 8 bases. Germline V lookup: CDR1 ENHRY, CDR2 SYGVKD. Losses at the gene ends were 5 bases for V and 1 base for J; bases not matched to a gene: 0. CDR3 length: 14 amino acids. Here the CDR3 reads CAISLAGNTGELFF. The CDR3 nucleotides are TGTGCCATCAGTCTAGCGGGGAACACCGGGGAGCTGTTTTTT.

This clone has more than one count but fewer than ten. The chain combines TRBV30 with TRBJ2-7; 14 bases fit TRBD2. The junction had 10 bases not matched to a gene; V was cut back by 3 bases and J by 6 bases. The germline V gene encodes CDR1 GTSNPN and CDR2 SVGIG (reference sequence). This CDR3 spans 16 amino acids. The CDR3: CAWREKGLAGVGEQYF. For the CDR3, the DNA is TGTGCCTGGAGGGAAAAGGGACTAGCGGGAGTCGGCGAGCAGTACTTC.

This sequence joins TRBV5-1 and TRBJ1-6; D is unclear. Trimming pared 0 bases from V and 9 bases from J, leaving 10 bases between. Germline CDR1 reads SGHRS; CDR2 reads YFSETQ. The CDR3 contains 14 residues. CDR3 loop: CASSLGHNSSPLHF. The CDR3 coding sequence is TGCGCCAGCAGCTTGGGTCACAACTCTTCACCCCTCCACTTT.

By proportion, this clone is medium-sized (0.01 to 0.1%). The chain joins TRBV25-1 to TRBJ1-2; D call uncertain. The CDR3 consists of 13 residues. Trimming removed 5 bases from V and 0 bases from J, with 7 bases in between. Germline lookup yields CDR1 MGHDK and CDR2 SYGVNS. The CDR3 nucleotides read TGTGCCAGCAGTCTAGGGACTAACTATGGCTACACCTTC. It specifies CASSLGTNYGYTF.

The V gene is TRBV15, the J gene TRBJ2-5; D might be TRBD2 (6 bases). V was pared by 1 base and J by 4 bases, with 13 bases between. The germline V gene has CDR1 LNHNV and CDR2 YYDKDF (reference sequence). CDR3 length: 15 amino acids. CDR3 sequence reads: CATSRGGVSGETQYF. The CDR3 DNA sequence: TGTGCCACCAGCAGAGGGGGGGTCTCCGGAGAGACCCAGTACTTC.

The genes are TRBV30 and TRBJ2-7; D call uncertain. This CDR3 has 10 residues. Per germline, CDR1 GTSNPN and CDR2 SVGIG (reference sequence). V was clipped by 2 bases and J by 4 bases, with 3 bases between them. The CDR3: CAWSRYEQYF. The CDR3 DNA sequence: TGTGCCTGGAGTAGGTACGAGCAGTACTTC.

J is TRBJ1-6 and V is TRBV9; D gene uncertain. V was cut by 3 bases and J by 6 bases, with 7 bases left in between. In germline, CDR1 is SGDLS, CDR2 YYNGEE. This CDR3 contains 13 residues. The CDR3: CASSADLNSPLHF. In DNA form, the CDR3 reads TGTGCCAGCAGCGCGGACCTTAATTCACCCCTCCACTTT.

The chain employs TRBV7-3 and TRBJ2-1; 9 nucleotides match TRBD1. Losses at the gene ends were 0 bases for V and 7 bases for J; bases not matched to a gene: 7. Looked up from germline, CDR1 is SGHTA and CDR2 is FQGTGA. The length of the CDR3 is 16 residues. DNA for the CDR3: TGTGCCAGCAGCTTAACGGTGACAGGGGGTCGGAATGAGCAGTTCTTC. Protein sequence: CASSLTVTGGRNEQFF.

The genes are TRBV10-1 and TRBJ2-1; possible D gene TRBD2, 5 bases. The V end lost 0 bases, the J end lost 9 bases, and 12 bases lay between the germline ends. This CDR3 is built from 14 residues. Germline V gene sequence: CDR1 WNHNN, CDR2 SYGVQD (reference sequence). For the CDR3, the DNA is TGCGCCAGCAGTGAGTCCCAACGGGCGGGTGAGCAGTTCTTC. Translated, it gives CASSESQRAGEQFF.

CDR3 in DNA: TGTGCCAGCAGTGAACAGGCGTCGATTTCCACAGATACGCAGTATTTT. As protein: CASSEQASISTDTQYF. The V call is TRBV2, the J call TRBJ2-3; D gene ambiguous. Germline V gene sequence: CDR1 SNHLY, CDR2 FYNNEI. There are 16 residues in the CDR3. V was shortened by 2 bases and J by 2 bases, with 14 bases between the two germline ends.

This chain connects TRBV11-3 to TRBJ2-2; D gene uncertain. CDR3 size: 13 residues. Germline V CDR1 and CDR2: SGHNT, YENEEA. V lost 5 bases to trimming and J lost 7 bases, with 11 bases between them. The CDR3 loop reads CASSPPPGGELFF. DNA of the CDR3: TGTGCCAGCAGCCCCCCCCCAGGCGGGGAGCTGTTTTTT.

This chain joins TRBV7-9 and TRBJ2-7; TRBD1 or TRBD2 may be the D gene (6 bases each). CDR3 length: 15 amino acids. The germline CDR1 and CDR2 sequences are SEHNR and FQNEAQ (reference sequence). V lost 5 bases and J lost 0, with 14 bases in between. CDR3 loop: CASSAVGGTSYEQYF. CDR3 DNA sequence: TGTGCCAGCAGCGCCGTGGGGGGCACCTCCTACGAGCAGTACTTC.

V and J are TRBV30 and TRBJ1-5; D call uncertain. Germline-derived CDR1 and CDR2 are GTSNPN and SVGIG (reference sequence). Trimming pared 1 base from V and 1 base from J, leaving 17 bases between. The CDR3 extends over 17 amino acids. The CDR3 spells CAWSAFDLGISNQPQHF. In DNA form, the CDR3 reads TGTGCCTGGAGTGCCTTTGACCTGGGAATCAGCAATCAGCCCCAGCATTTT.

This rearrangement joins TRBV2 to TRBJ2-1, with D maybe TRBD2 (6 bases). Trimming cost V 4 bases and J 7 bases, with 20 bases left between them. The CDR3 covers 16 residues. Germline CDR1 SNHLY, CDR2 FYNNEI. The CDR3 DNA reads as TGTGCCAGCAGTGGGCTGGGGCGGGATGGAGGAAATGAGCAGTTCTTC. It translates to CASSGLGRDGGNEQFF. The whole variable domain, remainder taken from reference TRBV2 and TRBJ2-1, is EPEVTQTPSHQVTQMGQEVILRCVPISNHLYFYWYRQILGQKVEFLVSFYNNEISEKSEIFDDQFSVERPDGSNFTLKIRSTKLEDSAMYFCASSGLGRDGGNEQFFGPGTRLTVL.

This chain uses TRBV29-1 with TRBJ1-2; D gene ambiguous. The V gene lost 5 bases and the J gene lost 4 bases, with 20 bases spanning the gap. CDR1 SQVTM and CDR2 ANQGSEA come from the germline V gene. CDR3 length: 15 amino acids. The CDR3 sequence: CSVRGQERGFYGYTF. As DNA, the CDR3 is TGCAGCGTTAGAGGCCAGGAACGTGGTTTCTATGGCTACACCTTC. Drawing the rest from reference TRBV29-1 and TRBJ1-2, the complete variable domain is SAVISQKPSRDICQRGTSLTIQCQVDSQVTMMFWYRQQPGQSLTLIATANQGSEATYESGFVIDKFPISRPNLTFSTLTVSNMSPEDSSIYLCSVRGQERGFYGYTFGSGTRLTVV.

The rearrangement uses TRBV10-3 and TRBJ1-2, with D uncertain. CDR1 is ENHRY and CDR2 is SYGVKD in the germline V gene. V was clipped by 7 bases and J by 2 bases, with 11 bases between them. The CDR3 totals 13 residues. The CDR3 here is CAITPENNYGYTF. The DNA for the CDR3 is TGTGCCATCACACCGGAGAACAACTATGGCTACACCTTC.

This clone was recorded once. The chain links TRBV6-1 to TRBJ2-7; D unresolved. CDR3 size: 11 residues. In germline, CDR1 is MNHNS, CDR2 SASEGT. Deletions cut 5 bases from V and 4 bases from J, with 6 bases between. CDR3 sequence: CASSPSYEQYF. The CDR3 DNA follows: TGTGCCAGCAGTCCAAGTTACGAGCAGTACTTC.

The chain couples TRBV4-1 to TRBJ2-3; 11 positions agree with TRBD2. The CDR3 is 17 residues long. V lost 6 bases to trimming and J lost 0 bases; unmatched junction nucleotides: 8. CDR1 and CDR2 from the germline V gene are MGHRA and YSYEKL. The CDR3, as DNA: TGCGCCAGCAGAGATACTAGCGGGAGTGCGAGCACAGATACGCAGTATTTT. Protein: CASRDTSGSASTDTQYF.